This T cell receptor beta chain was documented in a study of CD8 T cells in Susac syndrome. TEMRA cells were FACS-enriched, and CD8+ and CD4+ T cells were isolated negatively. It was with random hexamers that about 0.45 to 1 ug RNA was reverse transcribed. TCRdb independently ran MiXCR on the immunoSEQ multiplex PCR reads; one entry per CDR3 protein. This repertoire shows around 300,000 distinct CDR3 sequences, 65% to 90% found once; its top ten account for roughly 0.21%. Per germline, CDR1 LGHNT and CDR2 FRNRAP. V was pared by 3 bases and J by 0 bases, with 6 bases between. CDR3 length: 13 amino acids.

This TCR was recovered from a human donor with multiple sclerosis. The chain is built from TRBV12-5 and TRBJ2-7; D perhaps matches TRBD1 (5 bases). Specimen: CD8+ T cells from PBMCs. The CDR3 bases are TGTGCTAGTGGTTTCGACAGCTCCTACGAGCAGTACTTC. It translates to CASGFDSSYEQYF.